The rows below give T cell receptor beta chains drawn from one sample of a study of early T cells in non-severe SARS-CoV-2 infection. TCRdb fed the 5' RACE reads into MiXCR, producing one record per CDR3 protein. The sample includes around 79,000 distinct CDR3 sequences, around 10% of them seen just once. The specimen comprised whole blood, sampled at baseline. Every receptor here comes from an adult who was a healthcare worker with PCR-confirmed SARS-CoV-2 infection or an uninfected control (not recorded which). Both conserved end residues are part of each CDR3. Fields, in order: clone size, J gene, V gene, D gene, CDR3 protein, CDR3 DNA. D genes are given only for firm matches. Not all rows give a size; the values are once, few, many and, for expanded clones, a class.

few,TRBJ1-5,TRBV6-2/TRBV6-3,TRBD1,CASRNRGLGQPQHF,TGTGCCAGCAGAAACAGGGGGCTTGGACAGCCCCAGCATTTT
.,TRBJ2-5,TRBV6-5,TRBD2,CASSPSRGGAETQYF,TGTGCCAGCAGTCCCTCCCGGGGGGGAGCAGAGACCCAGTACTTC
few,TRBJ2-7,TRBV6-5,TRBD1,CASSYSTVRTGAEQYF,TGTGCCAGCAGTTACTCGACGGTCCGGACAGGAGCCGAGCAGTACTTC
few,TRBJ2-4,TRBV7-2,TRBD2,CASSLAAGGAKNIQYF,TGTGCCAGCAGCTTAGCGGCGGGGGGGGCCAAAAACATTCAGTACTTC
many,TRBJ2-1,TRBV5-1,.,CASSSEAGSYNEQFF,TGCGCCAGCAGCTCAGAGGCGGGGTCTTACAATGAGCAGTTCTTC
.,TRBJ1-1,TRBV4-2,.,CASSQARMNTEAFF,TGTGCCAGCAGCCAAGCTCGGATGAACACTGAAGCTTTCTTT
.,TRBJ1-1,TRBV3-1,TRBD1,CASSQDRGRSITEAFF,TGTGCCAGCAGCCAAGACAGGGGGCGGTCCATTACTGAAGCTTTCTTT
few,TRBJ1-1,TRBV11-2,.,CASSLAGQGPEAFF,TGTGCCAGCAGCTTAGCAGGTCAAGGTCCTGAAGCTTTCTTT
.,TRBJ1-2,TRBV20-1,.,CSARHLANYGYTF,TGCAGTGCTAGACATTTGGCGAACTATGGCTACACCTTC
many,TRBJ2-7,TRBV7-2,.,CASSLKYEQYF,TGTGCCAGCAGCTTAAAGTACGAGCAGTACTTC
few,TRBJ1-1,TRBV6-5,.,CASSRGLGTEAFF,TGTGCCAGCAGCAGGGGCCTGGGCACTGAAGCTTTCTTT
.,TRBJ1-3,TRBV6-5,.,CASSYSRGAGASGNTIYF,TGTGCCAGCAGTTACTCGAGGGGTGCTGGGGCCTCTGGAAACACCATATATTTT
.,TRBJ2-4,TRBV18,TRBD1,CASSTTGGENIQYF,TGTGCCAGCTCAACGACAGGGGGGGAAAACATTCAGTACTTC
.,TRBJ2-1,TRBV7-2,.,CASSLEHSLEQFF,TGTGCCAGCAGCTTAGAGCATAGCCTAGAGCAGTTCTTC
.,TRBJ2-3,TRBV24-1,TRBD2,CATSDPSGSSTDTQYF,TGTGCCACCAGTGACCCTAGCGGATCTAGCACAGATACGCAGTATTTT
.,TRBJ1-2,TRBV7-2,.,CASSLTPGQYGYSF,TGTGCCAGCAGCTTAACGCCAGGACAGTATGGCTACTCCTTC
many,TRBJ1-3,TRBV3-1,.,CASSPGFSSSGNTIYF,TGTGCCAGCAGCCCCGGATTCAGCTCCTCTGGAAACACCATATATTTT